This T cell receptor (beta chain) was documented in a study of T cell responses to AZD1222 COVID-19 vaccine. Study in general: Second-dose recipients at about 4 or about 12 weeks were treated as one pooled group. Study-level findings and limits: Donors skewed white British and female; clonal diversity was possibly underestimated. Just a handful of AZD1222 recipients were seropositive at baseline. Repertoire collection took place solely once the T cell response had peaked.

Germline values: CDR1 MNHEY, CDR2 SVGAGI. The CDR3 length is 15 residues. With V trimmed by 5 bases and J by 4 bases, 7 bases remained unmatched. As concerns this clone: Its specificity is unknown.

The repertoire was sequenced with immunoSEQ multiplex PCR; TCRdb's copy has only in-frame clones and lacks some. The top ten hold around 3.2% of the sample, which has about 150,000 clones, about 88% seen once. The gene calls are TRBV6-5 and TRBJ1-1; 10 bases map to TRBD1. Sequences were derived from peripheral blood, sampled on day 0 of AZD1222 vaccination. This sequence originates from an adult in good health. The CDR3 DNA is TGTGCCAGCAGTAAGGGACAGGGGAGAGGCACTGAAGCTTTCTTT. It codes for CASSKGQGRGTEAFF.